This T cell receptor (beta chain) was retrieved from a study of blood T cell repertoires in COVID-19. The wider study: There were acute and convalescent COVID-19 samples, and they came from the United States, Italy and Spain. PBMCs, B-cell-depleted T cells, or T cells provided the cDNA or gDNA that made up the material.

This CDR3 spans 12 amino acids. CDR1 MNHEY and CDR2 SMNVEV come from the germline V gene (reference sequence). V lost 1 base and J lost 7, with 7 bases in between. In the source study's methods: Amplifying reference gene primers gave estimates of nucleated cell counts. Repertoires were generated with immunoSEQ multiplex PCR, while TCRdb's copy carries only in-frame clones and drops some. V and J calls plus clone size are reproduced from that table; the DNA served to infer D and trimming. The table has 120,000 to 150,000 clones, 76% seen once. The sample consisted of peripheral blood. This receptor was obtained from a man in his 60s with acute or convalescent COVID-19. The J gene is TRBJ1-1, the V gene TRBV27; TRBD1 might be the D (5 bases). The CDR3 nucleotides read TGTGCCAGCAGTTTATGGGGGGGTGAAGCTTTCTTT. Translating gives CASSLWGGEAFF.